This TCR beta chain was retrieved from a study of blood T cell repertoires in COVID-19 (dated by TCRdb to 2018 to 2021). In terms of the full investigation: Samples covering the acute and convalescent phases of COVID-19 were provided by collaborators in the United States, Italy and Spain. A de-identified subject ID, COVID-19 status, age in years and sex were almost always included in the sample metadata. Where available, HLA class I and class II types were taken from metadata supplied by the sample provider and were not determined by assay-based typing. The material from the prospective study consisted of cDNA or gDNA derived from T cells, B-cell-depleted T cells, or PBMCs. Samples were obtained from the ongoing ImmuneRACE study (first 160 participants) and from approximately 1,200 subjects provided by 6 global collaborators. The repertoires were released in a freely available public database meant as a resource for research on the immune response to SARS-CoV-2. Subjects who had been exposed to COVID-19, were actively infected with it, or had recovered from it provided the deeply sampled blood TCRbeta repertoires that made up the dataset. General study outcomes and caveats: The quantity of clinical and demographic metadata differed by source and by participant and was supplied without curation.

This clone was seen a single time. The target of this receptor is not known. Nothing much larger sits one base from this clone, and base qualities are not available. Whole blood was collected in K2EDTA tubes by collaborating institutions according to the institutions' own protocols. For TCRbeta analysis, collaborator samples were shipped as frozen whole blood, as isolated PBMCs, or as DNA extracted from either sample type. TCRbeta CDR3 regions were amplified from genomic DNA using the immunoSEQ Assay, a bias-controlled multiplex PCR. The authors' pipeline ran thus. The number of nucleated cells in each sample was estimated by amplification of reference gene primers within the assay. To quantify the absolute abundance of each unique TCRbeta CDR3 rearrangement, sequence reads were collapsed and filtered. For each sample, productive Simpson clonality was calculated by taking the square root of Simpson's diversity index across productive rearrangements. TCRdb's version of the immuneACCESS table is confined to in-frame rearrangements and falls short of the full clone set. An unresolved V gene accounts for under half of the shortfall where checked; the remainder is of unknown origin. V and J calls plus clone size are reproduced from that table; the DNA served to infer D and trimming. This sample is represented by tens of thousands of clones; about 90% of them were singletons. Over 2.5% of the sample comes from the top ten.

The receptor's source is a human donor in a cohort sampled during active COVID-19. Specimen: peripheral blood.

The CDR3: CASSPREGLETQYF. The DNA reads as follows: TGTGCCAGCAGCCCCAGGGAGGGTTTAGAGACCCAGTACTTC. The sequence joins TRBV5-4 to TRBJ2-5, and TRBD2 aligns with 7 junction nucleotides. Its CDR3 holds 14 amino acids, cysteine through phenylalanine. Only the CDR3 portion is preserved as DNA: 42 bases, with reading frame beginning at the first base. Here V drops 4 bases and J drops 4 bases, and the junction holds 7 bases not matched to any gene. Sequences SGHNT (CDR1) and YYREEE (CDR2) are obtained from the germline V gene (reference sequence).